These T cell receptor beta chains were read from a single sample in a study of OX40 agonist ivuxolimab in advanced cancers. Repertoires were generated with immunoSEQ multiplex PCR, while TCRdb's copy carries only in-frame clones and drops some. Among about 72,000 clones listed, 75% to 90% were seen once. The source was CD4+ or CD8+ T cells sorted from blood, collected in a trial of the OX40 agonist ivuxolimab. These receptor sequences come from an adult with an advanced solid tumor such as melanoma, head and neck, liver or kidney cancer. The CDR3 runs from the conserved cysteine through the conserved F or W. The D gene is left open where the match is weak. Rows give clone size only sometimes, using once, few, many, or a class for an expanded clone.

J: TRBJ1-4; size: NA; D: TRBD1; V: TRBV11-2; DNA: TGTGCCAGCAGCTTGGCAGGGGGGAGTGAAAAACTGTTTTTT; CDR3: CASSLAGGSEKLFF
J: TRBJ2-5; size: NA; D: TRBD2; V: TRBV25-1; DNA: TGTGCCAGCAGCAGCGGGGACCAAGAGACCCAGTACTTC; CDR3: CASSSGDQETQYF
J: TRBJ1-2; size: NA; D: NA; V: TRBV5-6; DNA: TGTGCCAGCAGCTTGCGTCAGATCGTTGGCTACACCTTC; CDR3: CASSLRQIVGYTF
J: TRBJ1-5; size: NA; D: NA; V: TRBV28; DNA: TGTGCCAGCAGTTCCGAGGACAGCCCAATCAGGCCCCAGCATTTT; CDR3: CASSSEDSPIRPQHF
J: TRBJ1-4; size: NA; D: NA; V: TRBV27; DNA: TGTGCCAGCGCCATTATGACATCGGGTGAAAAACTGTTTTTT; CDR3: CASAIMTSGEKLFF
J: TRBJ1-5; size: NA; D: NA; V: TRBV7-8; DNA: TGTGCCAGCAGCTTAGGCGGATATAGCAATCAGCCCCAGCATTTT; CDR3: CASSLGGYSNQPQHF
J: TRBJ2-7; size: NA; D: TRBD1; V: TRBV13; DNA: TGTGCCAGCAGCTCGCGACAGGGGAGTTTGTCCTACGAGCAGTACTTC; CDR3: CASSSRQGSLSYEQYF
J: TRBJ2-2; size: NA; D: NA; V: TRBV7-9; DNA: TGTGCCAGCAGCGCGCAAGCCGGGGGATCCGGGGAGCTGTTTTTT; CDR3: CASSAQAGGSGELFF
J: TRBJ2-5; size: NA; D: NA; V: TRBV27; DNA: TGTGCCAGCAAGGGGGGGCAGGGGGCTACCGAGGCCCAGTACTTC; CDR3: CASKGGQGATEAQYF
J: TRBJ1-2; size: NA; D: NA; V: TRBV5-4; DNA: TGTGCCAGCAGCTTGGTAGGGGCGCAGAGTGGCTACACCTTC; CDR3: CASSLVGAQSGYTF
J: TRBJ2-5; size: NA; D: NA; V: TRBV2; DNA: TGTGCCAGCACGGGTTTCGGCGGGACCGTCAGGGAGACCCAGTACTTC; CDR3: CASTGFGGTVRETQYF
J: TRBJ1-2; size: NA; D: NA; V: TRBV7-2; DNA: TGTGCCAGCAGCTTAGGCGGGATGGTAGTGGGTGACTATGGCTACACCTTC; CDR3: CASSLGGMVVGDYGYTF
J: TRBJ2-1; size: NA; D: TRBD1; V: TRBV9; DNA: TGTGCCAGCAGCCCCCGACAGGGGGTGTACAATGAGCAGTTCTTC; CDR3: CASSPRQGVYNEQFF
J: TRBJ2-2; size: NA; D: NA; V: TRBV11-2; DNA: TGTGCCAGCAGACTCAGAACCGGGGAGCTGTGTTTT; CDR3: CASRLRTGELCF
J: TRBJ1-3; size: NA; D: NA; V: TRBV28; DNA: TGTGCCAGCAGTTTTACAGGGACTGGAAACACCATATATTTT; CDR3: CASSFTGTGNTIYF
J: TRBJ2-5; size: NA; D: NA; V: TRBV18; DNA: TGTGCCAGCTCACCGGGTCGGCAAGAGACCCAGTACTTC; CDR3: CASSPGRQETQYF
J: TRBJ1-5; size: NA; D: NA; V: TRBV19; DNA: TGTGCCAGTAGTATAGGGGGCCAGTATCAGCCCCAGCATTTT; CDR3: CASSIGGQYQPQHF
J: TRBJ1-2; size: NA; D: NA; V: TRBV5-5; DNA: TGTGCCAGCAGCTTGGCCGTCGGGGACTATGGCTACACCTTC; CDR3: CASSLAVGDYGYTF
J: TRBJ2-5; size: NA; D: NA; V: TRBV10-3; DNA: TGTGCCATCAGTGGCGGTGGCCCGGGGACCCAGTACTTC; CDR3: CAISGGGPGTQYF
J: TRBJ1-1; size: NA; D: TRBD1; V: TRBV5-1; DNA: TGCGCCAGCAGCACTGGACAGGGAAGGACTGAAGCTTTCTTT; CDR3: CASSTGQGRTEAFF
J: TRBJ2-7; size: NA; D: TRBD2; V: TRBV25-1; DNA: TGTGCCAGCAGACTAGCGGATTACGAGCAGTACTTC; CDR3: CASRLADYEQYF
J: TRBJ2-7; size: NA; D: NA; V: TRBV6-5; DNA: TGTGCCAGCAGTTACGCCCAGACCTACGGGGAGCAGTACTTC; CDR3: CASSYAQTYGEQYF
J: TRBJ2-7; size: NA; D: TRBD2; V: TRBV29-1; DNA: TGCAGCGTTGGGTTAGCGGGGAACTACGAGCAGTACTTC; CDR3: CSVGLAGNYEQYF
J: TRBJ2-1; size: once; D: TRBD2; V: TRBV28; DNA: TGTGCCAGCACCTCGGGGGGTCGAGAAGGCAATGAGCAGTTCTTC; CDR3: CASTSGGREGNEQFF
J: TRBJ2-6; size: NA; D: NA; V: TRBV21-1; DNA: TGTGCCAGCAAACTGATCTCTGGGGCCAACGTCCTGACTTTC; CDR3: CASKLISGANVLTF
J: TRBJ2-3; size: NA; D: TRBD2; V: TRBV2; DNA: TGTGCCAGCAGTCCTAGCGGAACGGGGGCAGATACGCAGTATTTT; CDR3: CASSPSGTGADTQYF
J: TRBJ2-5; size: NA; D: NA; V: TRBV5-1; DNA: TGCGCCAGCAGCTTGGGGGTAGCCCGGGAGGAGACCCAGTACTTC; CDR3: CASSLGVAREETQYF
J: TRBJ1-1; size: NA; D: NA; V: TRBV11-2; DNA: TGTGCCAGCAGCCCGGCCGCCGGGAACACTGAAGCTTTCTTT; CDR3: CASSPAAGNTEAFF
J: TRBJ1-2; size: NA; D: NA; V: TRBV7-6; DNA: TGTGCCAGCAGCTCTCGAAAGACCTATGGCTACACCTTC; CDR3: CASSSRKTYGYTF
J: TRBJ2-7; size: NA; D: NA; V: TRBV11-2; DNA: TGTGCCAGCAGCTCGGCGCGGGAGCAGTACTTC; CDR3: CASSSAREQYF
J: TRBJ2-7; size: NA; D: NA; V: TRBV11-2; DNA: TGTGCCAGCAGCTTAGATGAACGAGCTGCCTACGAGCAGTACTTC; CDR3: CASSLDERAAYEQYF
J: TRBJ1-1; size: NA; D: NA; V: TRBV19; DNA: TGTGCCAGTAGTCCGGGGGGGACCCTAATGAACACTGAAGCTTTCTTT; CDR3: CASSPGGTLMNTEAFF
J: TRBJ1-5; size: few; D: NA; V: TRBV19; DNA: TGTGCCAGTAGTACGGCCGGTGGCTCTAGCAATCAGCCCCAGCATTTT; CDR3: CASSTAGGSSNQPQHF
J: TRBJ2-7; size: NA; D: NA; V: TRBV6-6; DNA: TGTGCCACCAAGACAGATACCTACGAGCAGTACTTC; CDR3: CATKTDTYEQYF
J: TRBJ1-2; size: once; D: NA; V: TRBV20-1; DNA: TGCAGTGCTAGAGTCTATGGCTACACCTTC; CDR3: CSARVYGYTF
J: TRBJ2-7; size: NA; D: TRBD2; V: TRBV27; DNA: TGTGCCAGCAGTTTGGCGGGAGAGGGACCCTACGAGCAGTACTTC; CDR3: CASSLAGEGPYEQYF
J: TRBJ2-7; size: NA; D: NA; V: TRBV10-3; DNA: TGTGCCATCAGCGACTCCCTCCCCGAGCAGTACTTC; CDR3: CAISDSLPEQYF
J: TRBJ1-3; size: NA; D: TRBD1; V: TRBV28; DNA: TGTGCCAGCAACCTTGGGACAGCACTCGGAAACACCATATATTTT; CDR3: CASNLGTALGNTIYF
J: TRBJ1-4; size: NA; D: NA; V: TRBV11-2; DNA: TGTGCCAGCAGATCCCAGGGAAGTGAAAAACTGTTTTTT; CDR3: CASRSQGSEKLFF
J: TRBJ2-2; size: NA; D: NA; V: TRBV7-9; DNA: TGTGCCCCACGGGGGGCGTCTGCGAACACCGGGGAGCTGTTTTTT; CDR3: CAPRGASANTGELFF
J: TRBJ2-7; size: NA; D: TRBD1; V: TRBV4-2; DNA: TGTGCCAGCAGCCGAGAACCGGGACAGGGATTCTACGAGCAGTACTTC; CDR3: CASSREPGQGFYEQYF
J: TRBJ2-7; size: NA; D: NA; V: TRBV7-2; DNA: TGTGCCAGCAGCCCACGGGGAGCAACGGACGAGCAGTACTTC; CDR3: CASSPRGATDEQYF
J: TRBJ2-2; size: few; D: NA; V: TRBV7-2; DNA: TGTGCCAGCAGCCCCAAGCCGGGGCAGGGAAACACCGGGGAGCTGTTTTTT; CDR3: CASSPKPGQGNTGELFF
J: TRBJ2-3; size: NA; D: NA; V: TRBV5-1; DNA: TGCGCCAGCAGCTCCAGGGGAAGGGGAAGCACAGATACGCAGTATTTT; CDR3: CASSSRGRGSTDTQYF
J: TRBJ2-1; size: NA; D: TRBD2; V: TRBV19; DNA: TGTGCCAGTAGTAGGCGGGAGCCTCGGAATGAGCAGTTCTTC; CDR3: CASSRREPRNEQFF
J: TRBJ2-5; size: NA; D: NA; V: TRBV5-1; DNA: TGCGCCAGCAGCCCGGGGACGGAGCGGTACCAAGAGACCCAGTACTTC; CDR3: CASSPGTERYQETQYF
J: TRBJ1-5; size: NA; D: NA; V: TRBV27; DNA: TGTGCCAGCAGTTTAAGTTCGGTGGCCAATCAGCCCCAGCATTTT; CDR3: CASSLSSVANQPQHF
J: TRBJ1-5; size: NA; D: NA; V: TRBV7-9; DNA: TGTGCCAGCAGCTTAGGCCAATATCAGCCCCAGCATTTT; CDR3: CASSLGQYQPQHF
J: TRBJ2-7; size: NA; D: NA; V: TRBV7-3; DNA: TGTGCCAGCAGCTTGCAGGGTCAAGGCTACGAGCAGTACTTC; CDR3: CASSLQGQGYEQYF
J: TRBJ2-3; size: NA; D: TRBD1; V: TRBV5-1; DNA: TGCGCCAGCAGCCAGGGACAGGCTACAGATACGCAGTATTTT; CDR3: CASSQGQATDTQYF
J: TRBJ2-1; size: NA; D: TRBD2; V: TRBV7-6; DNA: TGTGCCAGCAGCTTGAGGCTAGCGGGCTCGAATGAGCAGTTCTTC; CDR3: CASSLRLAGSNEQFF
J: TRBJ1-3; size: NA; D: NA; V: TRBV12-5; DNA: TGTGCTAGTGGTTTGGGACAGGCGTCCGGAAACACCATATATTTT; CDR3: CASGLGQASGNTIYF
J: TRBJ2-1; size: NA; D: TRBD2; V: TRBV19; DNA: TGTGCCAGTAGTGCGGGACTAGCGGGAAGTGAGCAGTTCTTC; CDR3: CASSAGLAGSEQFF
J: TRBJ2-2; size: NA; D: NA; V: TRBV19; DNA: TGTGCCAGTAGTCCTTACGGGATAACAACCGGGGAGCTGTTTTTT; CDR3: CASSPYGITTGELFF
J: TRBJ1-2; size: once; D: NA; V: TRBV9; DNA: TGTGCCAGCAGCGAAGGAAGAGTCTATGGCTACACCTTC; CDR3: CASSEGRVYGYTF
J: TRBJ2-7; size: NA; D: NA; V: TRBV21-1; DNA: TGTGCCAGCACCTGTAGCTCCTACGAGCAGTACTTC; CDR3: CASTCSSYEQYF
J: TRBJ1-6; size: NA; D: NA; V: TRBV6-6; DNA: TGTGCCAGCATTGCCTCTAAGGGGTCACCCCTCCACTTT; CDR3: CASIASKGSPLHF
J: TRBJ1-1; size: NA; D: TRBD1; V: TRBV29-1; DNA: TGCAGCGCCGGGACAGGGAAGGCTGAAGCTTTCTTT; CDR3: CSAGTGKAEAFF
J: TRBJ2-5; size: NA; D: NA; V: TRBV7-9; DNA: TGTGCCAGCAGCTTGTGGCCTTCCCAGGAGACCCAGTACTTC; CDR3: CASSLWPSQETQYF